A single sample gave rise to the 23 T cell receptor beta chains below, sequenced in a study of OX40 agonist ivuxolimab in advanced cancers. Assay used: immunoSEQ multiplex PCR; TCRdb lists only in-frame clones, some missing. The data show under 75,000 clones, approximately 86% seen once. This specimen consisted of CD4+ or CD8+ T cells sorted from blood, obtained in a trial of the OX40 agonist ivuxolimab. The receptors originated from an adult with an advanced solid tumor such as melanoma, head and neck, liver or kidney cancer.

V gene TRBV5-1 combines with J gene TRBJ1-5, with 11 bases aligning to TRBD1. CDR3 length: 15 amino acids. V dropped 4 bases and J dropped 5; count of bases not matched to a gene: 5. Germline loops: CDR1 SGHRS, CDR2 YFSETQ. The CDR3 DNA reads as TGCGCCAGCAGCAACGGACAGGGGGCCGATCAGCCCCAGCATTTT. Protein product: CASSNGQGADQPQHF.

This chain connects TRBV20-1 to TRBJ1-1; D ambiguous. Germline V CDR1 and CDR2: DFQATT, SNEGSKA (reference sequence). CDR3 length: 11 amino acids. V was clipped by 7 bases and J by 0 bases, with 6 bases between them. The CDR3 region has the DNA TGCAGTGTAGATCTGAACACTGAAGCTTTCTTT. Residues: CSVDLNTEAFF.

The genes are TRBV4-1 and TRBJ1-2; perhaps TRBD1 as D (5 bases). The CDR3 consists of 15 residues. The V end lost 4 bases, the J end lost 2 bases, and 14 bases lay between the germline ends. Germline V gene sequence: CDR1 MGHRA, CDR2 YSYEKL. CDR3 DNA: TGCGCCAGCAGCCCGGTAGACAGAGGGAACTATGGCTACACCTTC. It encodes CASSPVDRGNYGYTF.

The rearrangement joins TRBV10-3 to TRBJ1-4; 9 bases map to TRBD1. This CDR3 is 13 amino acids long. Germline loops: CDR1 ENHRY, CDR2 SYGVKD. J lost 5 bases, V lost 8 bases, and 3 bases had no gene match. The CDR3: CAISGTGNEKLFF. The CDR3 nucleotides read TGTGCCATCTCCGGGACAGGGAATGAAAAACTGTTTTTT.

The chain recombines TRBV7-6 with TRBJ1-2, with D unclear. Per germline, CDR1 SGHVS and CDR2 FNYEAQ. V was clipped by 0 bases and J by 2 bases, with 4 bases between them. The CDR3 consists of 13 residues. Written as DNA, the CDR3 is TGTGCCAGCAGCTTAGCAGGGAACTATGGCTACACCTTC. This encodes CASSLAGNYGYTF.

J is TRBJ1-2 and V is TRBV6-1; the D gene is possibly TRBD1 (5 bases). This CDR3 is built from 12 residues. Germline V gene lookup returns CDR1 MNHNS and CDR2 SASEGT. V was clipped by 10 bases and J by 8 bases, with 17 bases between them. Here the CDR3 reads CATTRGAQGYTF. In nucleotides, the CDR3 is TGTGCCACCACGCGAGGGGCGCAAGGCTACACCTTC.

The rearrangement joins TRBV19 to TRBJ1-5; no definite D call. Trimming removed 3 bases at V and 1 base at J, with 4 bases between. This CDR3 region has 13 residues. Germline V gives CDR1 LNHDA, CDR2 SQIVND (reference sequence). This CDR3 reads CASSMESNQPQHF. The CDR3 DNA reads TGTGCCAGTAGTATGGAGAGCAATCAGCCCCAGCATTTT.

The chain uses TRBV6-5 and TRBJ2-7; 9 bases match TRBD1. The CDR3 length is 15 residues. Per the germline V gene, CDR1 is MNHEY and CDR2 is SVGAGI. V was clipped by 6 bases and J by 5 bases; unmatched bases: 11. The CDR3 is CASSRYGTGLDEQYF. The DNA for the CDR3 is TGTGCCAGCAGCAGATACGGGACAGGGTTAGACGAGCAGTACTTC.

The chain has TRBV29-1 and TRBJ1-4; 7 nucleotides line up with TRBD1. V gave up 4 bases and J gave up 8 bases; unmatched junction bases: 10. The CDR3 covers 14 residues. Germline lookup yields CDR1 SQVTM and CDR2 ANQGSEA. CDR3 bases: TGCAGCGTTGGGAGACAGGGCGGGAGCGAAAAACTGTTTTTT. Amino acid sequence: CSVGRQGGSEKLFF.

The CDR3 region has the DNA TGTGCCAGCAGTGAAGGGACCACCAATGAGCAGTTCTTC. Translated: CASSEGTTNEQFF. This chain joins TRBV2 and TRBJ2-1; D unclear. Looked up from germline, CDR1 is SNHLY and CDR2 is FYNNEI. The V end was cut by 1 base, the J end by 6 bases, with 7 bases between. The CDR3 has 13 residues.

The rearrangement links TRBV2 to TRBJ1-1; no clear D. Germline CDR1 reads SNHLY; CDR2 reads FYNNEI. Between the trimmed V and J ends, which lost 1 base and 5 bases, there was a span of 11 bases. The CDR3 is 14 amino acids. CDR3 in DNA: TGTGCCAGCAGTGAAGGGCAGGCCCATACTGAAGCTTTCTTT. This gives the protein CASSEGQAHTEAFF.

This clone was seen once. The CDR3 region has the DNA TGCGCCAGCAGCTTCGGGACTAGGGGCATAAAAAGTTCCTACGAGCAGTACTTC. Protein sequence: CASSFGTRGIKSSYEQYF. The chain is built from TRBV5-1 and TRBJ2-7; 8 bases align to TRBD2. The CDR3 runs 18 residues. The germline gives CDR1 SGHRS, CDR2 YFSETQ. V lost 2 bases, J lost 1 base, and 14 bases stayed unmatched.

The chain is built from TRBV6-5 and TRBJ1-6, with D tentatively TRBD1 (5 bases). CDR1 MNHEY and CDR2 SVGAGI come from the germline V gene. Trimming left V 4 bases short and J 9 bases short, with 13 bases between. This CDR3 is built from 14 residues. The CDR3 DNA reads TGTGCCAGCAGTTCTTCCGGGACTCTTTCACCCCTCCACTTT. Amino acids: CASSSSGTLSPLHF.

This clone came up a few times. The chain uses TRBV10-3 and TRBJ1-2, with D possibly TRBD1 on 5 matching bases. The CDR3 length is 13 residues. CDR1 and CDR2 from the germline V gene are ENHRY and SYGVKD. V lost 6 bases and J lost 8, with 16 bases in between. CDR3 sequence reads: CAISFGGGTGYTF. The CDR3 DNA sequence: TGTGCCATCAGCTTCGGGGGGGGAACCGGCTACACCTTC.

V gene TRBV15 combines with J gene TRBJ2-5; D is perhaps TRBD1 (6 bases). Germline lookup yields CDR1 LNHNV and CDR2 YYDKDF (reference sequence). Trimming shortened V by 3 bases and J by 2 bases, and 10 bases separated the two germline ends. This CDR3 contains 14 residues. DNA for the CDR3: TGTGCCACCAGCAGCAAAGGGGGACAAGAGACCCAGTACTTC. As protein: CATSSKGGQETQYF.

This chain joins TRBV27 and TRBJ1-5, with D uncertain. V lost 3 bases and J 0 bases, leaving 9 bases between the germline ends. Germline assignment: CDR1 MNHEY and CDR2 SMNVEV (reference sequence). The CDR3 is 15 amino acids. The CDR3 DNA follows: TGTGCCAGCAGTTTCGGTGGCAATAGCAATCAGCCCCAGCATTTT. The encoded protein is CASSFGGNSNQPQHF.

This chain joins TRBV28 and TRBJ2-7; 7 bases are shared with TRBD2. J gave up 0 bases and V 6 bases, and 5 bases lay outside the gene matches. CDR1 MDHEN and CDR2 SYDVKM come from the germline V gene. The CDR3 sequence is 14 residues long. The CDR3: CASRPGGSSYEQYF. Written as DNA, the CDR3 is TGTGCCAGCAGGCCGGGAGGCAGCTCCTACGAGCAGTACTTC.

The J gene is TRBJ2-7, the V gene TRBV21-1; the table's D call, TRBD2, was not checked against the DNA. TRBV21-1 is classified as a pseudogene. The CDR3 loop spans 16 amino acids. CDR3 loop: CASSKVEGRGRYEQYF. The CDR3 bases are TGTGCCAGCAGCAAAGTGGAGGGTAGGGGTCGGTACGAGCAGTACTTC.

This clone was seen just once. This sample includes further DNA sequences coding for the same CDR3. The V and J genes are TRBV7-8 and TRBJ2-7; 13 bases match TRBD2. This CDR3 spans 14 amino acids. In germline, CDR1 is SGHVS, CDR2 FQNEAQ. The junction had 1 base not matched to a gene; V was cut back by 5 bases and J by 3 bases. In DNA form, the CDR3 reads TGTGCCAGCAGCCGACTAGCGGGGGGCTACGAGCAGTACTTC. As protein: CASSRLAGGYEQYF.

The rearrangement uses TRBV7-9 and TRBJ2-2; 15 bases are a match to TRBD2. The V segment lost 2 bases and the J segment 5 bases; nucleotides outside the gene matches: 3. Per germline, CDR1 SEHNR and CDR2 FQNEAQ (reference sequence). This CDR3 contains 17 residues. The CDR3 loop reads CASSLPGLAGGTGELFF. In DNA form, the CDR3 reads TGTGCCAGCAGCTTACCAGGACTAGCGGGAGGGACCGGGGAGCTGTTTTTT.

This clone was detected once. The V gene is TRBV7-2, the J gene TRBJ2-6, with D unclear. V was pared by 1 base and J by 6 bases, with 7 bases between. CDR1 and CDR2 from the germline V gene are SGHTA and FQGNSA. The CDR3 runs 14 residues. CDR3 sequence (DNA): TGTGCCAGCAGCTTAGAAAGGCTGGCCAACGTCCTGACTTTC. Protein product: CASSLERLANVLTF.

The gene calls are TRBV5-1 and TRBJ2-5; TRBD2 aligns across 11 bases. The V gene's germline CDR1 is SGHRS and CDR2 YFSETQ. V lost 4 bases, J lost 4 bases, and 9 bases stayed unmatched. This CDR3 is 16 amino acids long. The CDR3 here is CASSPGVAGGSETQYF. The CDR3 coding sequence is TGCGCCAGCAGCCCCGGAGTAGCGGGGGGGTCAGAGACCCAGTACTTC.

CDR3 sequence (DNA): TGTGCCAGCAGGGACACTTATGGTTCGGGCTACACCTTC. This gives the protein CASRDTYGSGYTF. The chain links TRBV6-1 to TRBJ1-2, with D possibly TRBD1 on 5 matching bases. Germline V gene data show CDR1 as MNHNS and CDR2 as SASEGT. Deletions cut 6 bases from V and 8 bases from J, with 16 bases between. The CDR3 runs to 13 residues.